One sample yielded the 24 T cell receptor beta chains listed below, sequenced in a study of CD8 T cells in ankylosing spondylitis. TCRdb re-derived calls from the 5' RACE reads in MiXCR, one entry per CDR3 protein. The sample lists around 40,000 distinct CDR3 sequences, roughly 2.5% seen once, with approximately 4.5% in the top ten. Sequences were obtained from blood, either unsorted or a sorted T cell fraction (not recorded which). The receptors were gathered from a male donor with ankylosing spondylitis or in good health (not recorded which).

This clonotype was seen ten or more times. The chain joins TRBV9 to TRBJ2-2; D gene uncertain. Germline CDR1 is SGDLS and CDR2 is YYNGEE. V gave up 0 bases and J gave up 3 bases, with 12 bases separating them. This CDR3 is built from 16 residues. The CDR3 reads CASSVAAGAHTGELFF. Here the CDR3 DNA reads TGTGCCAGCAGCGTAGCGGCCGGAGCCCACACCGGGGAGCTGTTTTTT.

This clonotype was found many times. This CDR3 is CASSVNFGREGSEQYF. CDR3 coding DNA: TGTGCCAGCAGCGTAAATTTCGGGCGGGAGGGGAGTGAGCAGTACTTC. V usage is TRBV9 and J usage is TRBJ2-7; 9 bases map to TRBD2. Germline V gene sequence: CDR1 SGDLS, CDR2 YYNGEE. Unmatched junction bases numbered 12, after V lost 1 base and J lost 7 bases. The CDR3 is made up of 16 amino acids.

This clonotype was counted ten times or more. Germline and junction disagree at one end, which may indicate a read error. The chain is built from TRBV9 and TRBJ2-7; possibly TRBD1 for D (6 bases). From germline, CDR1 is SGDLS and CDR2 YYNGEE. This CDR3 spans 15 amino acids. The CDR3 DNA reads TGTGCCAGCAGCTCTCTAGGACAGTTCTCCCACGAGCAGTACTTC. Its translation: CASSSLGQFSHEQYF. Filled out from reference TRBV9 and TRBJ2-7, the complete variable domain reads DSGVTQTPKHLITATGQRVTLRCSPRSGDLSVYWYQQSLDQGLQFLIQYYNGEERAKGNILERFSAQQFPDLHSELNLSSLELGDSALYFCASSSLGQFSHEQYFGPGTRLTVT.

This clonotype has a count of ten or more. The J gene is TRBJ2-1, the V gene TRBV9; D perhaps matches TRBD2 (5 bases). V was clipped by 7 bases and J by 8 bases, with 16 bases between them. CDR1 is SGDLS, CDR2 YYNGEE, per germline. The CDR3 contains 13 residues. CDR3 DNA sequence: TGTGCCAGCCGATCCGGGCTAGCCGATGAGCAGTTCTTC. This sequence encodes CASRSGLADEQFF.

Many counts were recorded for this clonotype. The genes are TRBV9 and TRBJ2-2; TRBD2 matches at 9 bases. This CDR3 spans 14 amino acids. Germline CDR1 is SGDLS and CDR2 is YYNGEE. V dropped 5 bases and J dropped 1; count of bases not matched to a gene: 0. CDR3 loop: CASRAGGNTGELFF. The CDR3 nucleotides read TGTGCCAGCAGAGCGGGGGGGAACACCGGGGAGCTGTTTTTT. Drawing the rest from reference TRBV9 and TRBJ2-2, the complete variable domain is DSGVTQTPKHLITATGQRVTLRCSPRSGDLSVYWYQQSLDQGLQFLIQYYNGEERAKGNILERFSAQQFPDLHSELNLSSLELGDSALYFCASRAGGNTGELFFGEGSRLTVL.

In this sample, this clonotype turned up many times. The V gene is TRBV9, the J gene TRBJ2-7; 9 bases are shared with TRBD2. This CDR3 is built from 14 residues. The junction had 4 bases not matched to a gene; V was cut back by 4 bases and J by 2 bases. Germline values: CDR1 SGDLS, CDR2 YYNGEE. The DNA for the CDR3 is TGTGCCAGCAGCCTCCTAGCGGGACCCTACGAGCAGTACTTC. It specifies CASSLLAGPYEQYF.

This clonotype came up many times. The gene calls are TRBV9 and TRBJ2-1; 8 positions agree with TRBD2. The CDR3 consists of 15 residues. Germline CDR1 is SGDLS and CDR2 is YYNGEE. The V segment lost 4 bases and the J segment 4 bases; nucleotides outside the gene matches: 7. In DNA, the CDR3 is TGTGCCAGCAGCCAGCCGGTAGCGGGGTACAATGAGCAGTTCTTC. Translation: CASSQPVAGYNEQFF.

This clonotype came up many times. The chain recombines TRBV9 with TRBJ2-1; D remains unclear. CDR3 size: 15 residues. Trimming shortened V by 0 bases and J by 0 bases, and 7 bases separated the two germline ends. Germline lookup yields CDR1 SGDLS and CDR2 YYNGEE. In DNA form, the CDR3 reads TGTGCCAGCAGCGTAGGTGTTAGCTCCTACAATGAGCAGTTCTTC. Amino acids: CASSVGVSSYNEQFF.

In this sample, this clonotype turned up many times. The chain carries TRBV9 and TRBJ1-1; unclear D gene. The CDR3 is made up of 13 amino acids. Germline V gives CDR1 SGDLS, CDR2 YYNGEE. V lost 2 bases to trimming and J lost 3 bases, with 8 bases between them. Here the CDR3 reads CASSVSLDTEAFF. The CDR3 DNA reads TGTGCCAGCAGCGTTAGCTTGGACACTGAAGCTTTCTTT. Supplemented by reference TRBV9 and TRBJ1-1, the full variable domain reads DSGVTQTPKHLITATGQRVTLRCSPRSGDLSVYWYQQSLDQGLQFLIQYYNGEERAKGNILERFSAQQFPDLHSELNLSSLELGDSALYFCASSVSLDTEAFFGQGTRLTVV.

This clonotype was picked up many times. The genes are TRBV9 and TRBJ1-6; a weak D match, TRBD1 (6 bases). This CDR3 has 17 residues. The germline gives CDR1 SGDLS, CDR2 YYNGEE. With 0 bases removed from V and 7 bases from J, the gap between germline ends came to 17 bases. The CDR3: CASSVAPEWRGNSPLHF. As DNA, the CDR3 is TGTGCCAGCAGCGTAGCTCCCGAGTGGAGGGGGAATTCACCCCTCCACTTT.

This clonotype was found many times. V usage is TRBV9 and J usage is TRBJ2-1; 9 bases fit TRBD1. The CDR3 spans 14 residues. The germline V gene encodes CDR1 SGDLS and CDR2 YYNGEE. J gave up 4 bases and V 5 bases, and 4 bases lay outside the gene matches. The CDR3 sequence is CASSQGQGYNEQFF. As DNA, the CDR3 is TGTGCCAGCAGTCAGGGACAGGGTTACAATGAGCAGTTCTTC.

The sample holds many counts of this clonotype. The chain combines TRBV9 with TRBJ1-2, with TRBD1 identical over 7 bases. Germline CDR1 reads SGDLS; CDR2 reads YYNGEE. V lost 0 bases, J lost 8 bases, and 7 bases stayed unmatched. CDR3 length: 14 residues. The CDR3: CASSVGDRAYGYTF. DNA of the CDR3: TGTGCCAGCAGCGTAGGCGACAGGGCGTACGGCTACACCTTC.

Of note for this clonotype: This could be a read error, since a much larger clone is one nucleotide away. This CDR3 is missing its conserved last phenylalanine or tryptophan, likely due to a read error. This chain uses TRBV9 with TRBJ2-5, with D maybe TRBD1 (5 bases). Germline values: CDR1 SGDLS, CDR2 YYNGEE. This CDR3 spans 17 amino acids. Trimming took off 0 bases at V and 2 bases at J, with 17 bases between the two ends. CDR3 residues: CASSVGQRRTVQETQYL. CDR3 nucleotides: TGTGCCAGCAGCGTAGGACAGCGACGTACTGTACAAGAGACCCAGTACTTA.

This clonotype has at least ten counts. The chain employs TRBV9 and TRBJ2-3; 7 bases map to TRBD2. The V gene's germline CDR1 is SGDLS and CDR2 YYNGEE. The CDR3 covers 14 residues. The junction had 5 bases not matched to a gene; V was cut back by 3 bases and J by 4 bases. CDR3 coding DNA: TGTGCCAGCAGCGGGACTAGTGGCGCAGATACGCAGTATTTT. Translated: CASSGTSGADTQYF.

This clonotype was counted many times. This chain uses TRBV9 with TRBJ1-1; TRBD1 agrees at 7 bases. This CDR3 has 14 amino acids. The V segment lost 4 bases and the J segment 1 base; nucleotides outside the gene matches: 4. Germline CDR1 reads SGDLS; CDR2 reads YYNGEE. The CDR3 sequence is CASSSRTGNTEAFF. The CDR3 region has the DNA TGTGCCAGCAGCTCCCGGACAGGGAACACTGAAGCTTTCTTT.

Many counts were recorded for this clonotype. The chain couples TRBV9 to TRBJ2-5, with D possibly matching TRBD2 (6 bases). The CDR3 contains 14 residues. V was clipped by 3 bases and J by 3 bases, with 12 bases between them. The V gene's germline CDR1 is SGDLS and CDR2 YYNGEE. The CDR3, as DNA: TGTGCCAGCAGCGCCAGTGGGGGGAAAGAGACCCAGTACTTC. The encoded protein is CASSASGGKETQYF.

Many counts were recorded for this clonotype. This chain joins TRBV9 and TRBJ2-1; 10 bases align to TRBD1. Germline-derived CDR1 and CDR2 are SGDLS and YYNGEE. The CDR3 is made up of 18 amino acids. After removal of 3 bases from V and 0 bases from J, the junction contained 9 bases not matched to a gene. In DNA, the CDR3 is TGTGCCAGCAGCGGAGGTAGGAGGGACAGGGGCTCCTACAATGAGCAGTTCTTC. Translating it yields CASSGGRRDRGSYNEQFF.

This clonotype came up many times. This chain uses TRBV9 with TRBJ2-1; 10 bases line up with TRBD2. V lost 3 bases, J lost 10 bases, and 13 bases stayed unmatched. Germline V gives CDR1 SGDLS, CDR2 YYNGEE. The length of the CDR3 is 16 residues. The DNA of the CDR3 is TGTGCCAGCAGCGCTCTCCCCAGCGGGAGGGCGGGGGAGCAGTTCTTC. Translated: CASSALPSGRAGEQFF.

This clonotype appeared many times. This chain links TRBV9 with TRBJ2-1; 9 nucleotides agree with TRBD2. The CDR3 is made up of 16 amino acids. Germline V gene sequence: CDR1 SGDLS, CDR2 YYNGEE. V lost 3 bases to trimming and J lost 6 bases; unmatched junction nucleotides: 10. DNA for the CDR3: TGTGCCAGCAGCGCCCCCGGACTAGCGCGGATCAATGAGCAGTTCTTC. Its protein is CASSAPGLARINEQFF.

This clonotype was counted ten times or more. The rearrangement links TRBV9 to TRBJ2-1; D tentatively reads TRBD1 or TRBD2 (6 bases each). The CDR3 length is 17 residues. Germline loops: CDR1 SGDLS, CDR2 YYNGEE. Trimming cost V 3 bases and J 4 bases, with 20 bases left between them. CDR3 in DNA: TGTGCCAGCAGCGCATCACCCGGGGGCCTGAGGTACAATGAGCAGTTCTTC. Protein product: CASSASPGGLRYNEQFF. Full variable domain (remainder filled in from reference TRBV9 and TRBJ2-1): DSGVTQTPKHLITATGQRVTLRCSPRSGDLSVYWYQQSLDQGLQFLIQYYNGEERAKGNILERFSAQQFPDLHSELNLSSLELGDSALYFCASSASPGGLRYNEQFFGPGTRLTVL.

This clonotype appeared many times. This sequence joins TRBV9 and TRBJ2-1, with a tentative D call TRBD1 (7 bases). V was clipped by 0 bases and J by 6 bases, with 13 bases between them. The CDR3 has 15 residues. Germline V CDR1 and CDR2: SGDLS, YYNGEE. The CDR3 DNA is TGTGCCAGCAGCGTAGAGGGTCAGGGGGGCAATGAGCAGTTCTTC. Translating it yields CASSVEGQGGNEQFF. Using reference TRBV9 and TRBJ2-1 for the parts outside the CDR3, the full variable domain is DSGVTQTPKHLITATGQRVTLRCSPRSGDLSVYWYQQSLDQGLQFLIQYYNGEERAKGNILERFSAQQFPDLHSELNLSSLELGDSALYFCASSVEGQGGNEQFFGPGTRLTVL.

This clonotype was counted ten times or more. The gene calls are TRBV9 and TRBJ2-2, with D hard to call. The CDR3 is 16 amino acids. Germline-derived CDR1 and CDR2 are SGDLS and YYNGEE. Trimming removed 0 bases at V and 0 bases at J, with 9 bases between. CDR3 region: CASSVDSVANTGELFF. The CDR3 DNA is TGTGCCAGCAGCGTAGATAGTGTCGCGAACACCGGGGAGCTGTTTTTT. Together with reference TRBV9 and TRBJ2-2, the CDR3 gives the full variable domain: DSGVTQTPKHLITATGQRVTLRCSPRSGDLSVYWYQQSLDQGLQFLIQYYNGEERAKGNILERFSAQQFPDLHSELNLSSLELGDSALYFCASSVDSVANTGELFFGEGSRLTVL.

In its sample, this clonotype was seen many times. This chain uses TRBV9 with TRBJ1-1, with D unresolved. Trimming left V 0 bases short and J 0 bases short, with 6 bases between. There are 14 residues in the CDR3. Germline CDR1 is SGDLS and CDR2 is YYNGEE. Here the CDR3 reads CASSVDFMNTEAFF. The DNA of the CDR3 is TGTGCCAGCAGCGTAGACTTTATGAACACTGAAGCTTTCTTT.

This clonotype was picked up many times. The chain is built from TRBV9 and TRBJ2-4; D gene uncertain. V was trimmed by 1 base and J by 2 bases, leaving 4 bases between them. Germline V gene lookup returns CDR1 SGDLS and CDR2 YYNGEE. The CDR3 consists of 13 residues. This CDR3 reads CASSVSTKNIQYF. The CDR3 DNA sequence: TGTGCCAGCAGCGTATCCACCAAAAACATTCAGTACTTC.